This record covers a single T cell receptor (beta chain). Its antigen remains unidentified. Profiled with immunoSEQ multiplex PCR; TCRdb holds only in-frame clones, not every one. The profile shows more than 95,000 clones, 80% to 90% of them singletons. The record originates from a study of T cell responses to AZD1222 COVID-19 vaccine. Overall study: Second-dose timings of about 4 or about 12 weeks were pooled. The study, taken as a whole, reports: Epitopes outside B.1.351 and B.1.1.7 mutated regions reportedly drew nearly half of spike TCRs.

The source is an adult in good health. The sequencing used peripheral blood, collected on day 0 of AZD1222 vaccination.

Written as DNA, the CDR3 is TGTGCCAGCAGCCCTAGCGGGACCTCCTACAATGAGCAGTTCTTC. It encodes CASSPSGTSYNEQFF. This chain links TRBV7-2 with TRBJ2-1, with 9 bases fitting TRBD2. CDR1 is SGHTA and CDR2 is FQGNSA in the germline V gene. V was pared by 5 bases and J by 0 bases, with 2 bases of the junction left unmatched. The CDR3 contains 15 residues.